What follows is one T cell receptor beta chain and its context. The antigen it binds to is not known. Base qualities are not recorded, but no much larger clone differs from it by a single base. Here V drops 5 bases and J drops 5 bases, and the junction holds 4 bases not matched to any gene. Per the germline V gene, SGHTA is the CDR1 and FQGTGA is the CDR2. From cysteine to phenylalanine, the CDR3 is 14 amino acids long. The kept DNA is CDR3 alone, 42 bases in frame from the first base. The time point label, read with the paper, signifies: baseline before first vaccination. Vaccinee samples were obtained from the UK trials COV001 and COV002, which included a single-blind randomized controlled phase 2/3 trial of AZD1222 (ChAdOx1 nCoV-19) in healthy adults. Trial participant PBMC samples were collected at day 0 and day 28 after the second dose for TCRbeta chain sequencing. The sample is drawn from a study of T cell responses to AZD1222 COVID-19 vaccine (dated by TCRdb to the early 2020s). About the full investigation: AZD1222 recipients whose second dose came at about 4 weeks and those whose second dose came at about 12 weeks were combined into one group, since spike-specific TCR depth and breadth did not differ between the two schedules. A total of 230 to 250 trial participants underwent TCR sequencing, of whom about 200 received two doses of AZD1222 and around 26 received two doses of the MenACWY control vaccine. Trial participants were enrolled into age subgroups of 18-55, 56-69 and 70-plus years, which contained 148, 28 and 57 TCR-sequenced participants, respectively. The investigation overall reported the following: Because no day 14 peak-response samples were available, repertoires were characterized only after the peak T cell response. A significant rise in spike-specific TCR breadth and depth was observed after two AZD1222 doses relative to day 0 and relative to MenACWY recipients. In the small 56-69-year group, the increase in depth fell short of significance, most likely because of low power. The vaccine-associated CD4 TCRs covered the entire spike protein, and the dominant responses fell in regions 160-218 and 743-854. Conclusions about previously exposed vaccinees are limited because only a handful of AZD1222 recipients were SARS-CoV-2 seropositive at baseline. Participants were mostly white British and included more females than males, and it was suggested by the authors that clonal diversity may have been underestimated. Epitopes outside the regions mutated in the B.1.351 and B.1.1.7 variants were reportedly recognized by nearly half of the unique spike-specific TCRs.

The CDR3 regions of human TCRbeta chains were analyzed by immunosequencing. The authors' pipeline ran thus. Repertoire TCRs were checked for matches against a reference library of SARS-CoV-2-specific TCRs that had been generated using the MIRA antigen-specificity platform. Breadth meant the fraction of unique TCRs that were SARS-CoV-2-associated, whereas depth meant the fraction of total T cells that were SARS-CoV-2-associated. Using the MIRA data, each spike-specific TCR was mapped to the spike region that the TCR reacts to and placed in a CD4 or CD8 class. Log10-transformed breadth and depth values were compared by one-way ANOVA with Sidak's multiple comparisons tests. TCRdb carries this immuneACCESS record with in-frame sequences only. Its versions omit some clonotypes, under half of them owing to an unresolved V gene in the studies checked, with the rest unexplained. V and J calls and clone size are as listed in that table; D and trimming were resolved from the DNA. The sample table holds approximately 110,000 clones, of which approximately 90% were seen once. Approximately 17% of the sample goes to the ten largest clones.

The rearrangement combines TRBV7-3 with TRBJ2-3; TRBD2 fits 10 bases in the junction. This clonotype originated in an adult in good health. The sample in question was peripheral blood, obtained on day 0 of AZD1222 vaccination. The nucleotide sequence reads as follows: TGTGCCAGCAGCCCAGCGGGGGGGCGAGATACGCAGTATTTT. It specifies CASSPAGGRDTQYF. The full variable domain, completed from the reference TRBV7-3 and TRBJ2-3 proteins outside the CDR3, reads GAGVSQTPSNKVTEKGKYVELRCDPISGHTALYWYRQSLGQGPEFLIYFQGTGAADDSGLPNDRFFAVRPEGSVSTLKIQRTERGDSAVYLCASSPAGGRDTQYFGPGTRLTVL.